Listed here are 21 T cell receptor beta chains from one sample, sequenced in a study of read filtering for tumor transcriptome and immune sequencing. From about 0.4 ug of RNA, a library with molecular barcoded alpha/delta and beta/gamma adaptors was made. TCRdb processed the reads anew with MiXCR; each CDR3 protein has one entry. The sample consists of approximately 65,000 distinct CDR3 sequences, about 14% of them appearing once. The specimen was a population of CD138-negative cells sorted from bone marrow. All receptors come from a donor at least 40 years old with multiple myeloma.

This clonotype has at least ten counts. The chain has TRBV7-9 and TRBJ1-1, with D hard to call. The V end was cut by 1 base, the J end by 6 bases, with 18 bases between. The germline V gene has CDR1 SEHNR and CDR2 FQNEAQ (reference sequence). This CDR3 comprises 16 residues. CDR3 DNA sequence: TGTGCCAGCAGCTTAGTTCGACCGACTCTGGGGTCTGAAGCTTTCTTT. This encodes CASSLVRPTLGSEAFF.

This clonotype has ten or more counts. The chain carries TRBV6-1 and TRBJ2-6, with D perhaps matching TRBD1 (5 bases). Germline V CDR1 and CDR2: MNHNS, SASEGT. V lost 8 bases, J lost 0 bases, and 11 bases lay in between. This CDR3 region has 15 residues. CDR3 bases: TGTGCCAGCGGCCGACAGAACTCTGGGGCCAACGTCCTGACTTTC. Amino acid sequence: CASGRQNSGANVLTF.

This clonotype was recorded many times. The chain links TRBV7-9 to TRBJ1-5; D is undetermined. The CDR3 sequence is 11 residues long. V was pared by 3 bases and J by 6 bases, with 3 bases between. Germline CDR1 reads SEHNR; CDR2 reads FQNEAQ (reference sequence). Written as DNA, the CDR3 is TGTGCCAGCAGCTTCGTTCAGCCCCAGCATTTT. Translated: CASSFVQPQHF.

As for this clonotype: A read error may be the cause here, since a much bigger clone is one base away. The genes are TRBV3-1 and TRBJ1-1; a possible D gene is TRBD1 (6 bases). Germline values: CDR1 LGHDT, CDR2 YNNKEL (reference sequence). There are 16 residues in the CDR3. The CDR3 DNA sequence: TGTGCCTGCAGCCAACCGTTGGGGGGGCGGAACACTGAAGCTTTCTTT. It codes for CACSQPLGGRNTEAFF.

This clonotype was found many times. This chain links TRBV14 with TRBJ2-5, with 12 bases identical to TRBD2. V was pared by 0 bases and J by 0 bases, with 5 bases of the junction left unmatched. The length of the CDR3 is 18 residues. Germline CDR1 reads SGHDN; CDR2 reads FVKESK. CDR3 sequence reads: CASSQELAGGPNQETQYF. CDR3 coding DNA: TGTGCCAGCAGCCAAGAGCTAGCGGGAGGGCCTAACCAAGAGACCCAGTACTTC.

This clonotype came up a few times. This chain links TRBV18 with TRBJ2-3; 7 positions agree with TRBD1. The V gene end was trimmed by 4 bases and the J gene end by 0 bases; junction bases not matched to a gene: 10. CDR3 length: 17 residues. Germline V gene sequence: CDR1 KGHSH, CDR2 LQKENI. The CDR3 DNA sequence: TGTGCCAGCTCACTAGAACAGGGGCTTGGAAGCACAGATACGCAGTATTTT. Residues: CASSLEQGLGSTDTQYF. The full variable domain, rest sourced from reference TRBV18 and TRBJ2-3, is NAGVMQNPRHLVRRRGQEARLRCSPMKGHSHVYWYRQLPEEGLKFMVYLQKENIIDESGMPKERFSAEFPKEGPSILRIQQVVRGDSAAYFCASSLEQGLGSTDTQYFGPGTRLTVL.

This clonotype occurred many times. The chain employs TRBV29-1 and TRBJ2-5; 9 nucleotides line up with TRBD1. The CDR3 length is 15 residues. Trimming removed 4 bases from V and 2 bases from J; junction bases left unmatched: 8. Germline CDR1 SQVTM, CDR2 ANQGSEA. The CDR3 is CSVGRQGGGQETQYF. The CDR3, as DNA: TGCAGCGTTGGGAGACAGGGGGGGGGGCAAGAGACCCAGTACTTC.

This clonotype was seen a handful of times. J is TRBJ1-1 and V is TRBV11-2, with D possibly matching TRBD1 (5 bases). CDR3 length: 14 amino acids. Trimming left V 3 bases short and J 1 base short, with 9 bases between. Germline V gene sequence: CDR1 SGHAT, CDR2 FQNNGV. CDR3 amino acids: CASSLSGGNTEAFF. CDR3 bases: TGTGCCAGCAGCTTGTCGGGGGGGAACACTGAAGCTTTCTTT.

The table lists this clonotype with a count of one. Just one base apart from a much larger clone, this may be a read error. The CDR3 ends on some other residue instead of the conserved phenylalanine or tryptophan, so this is likely a read error. The chain employs TRBV10-3 and TRBJ1-1; 10 positions agree with TRBD1. CDR3 size: 13 residues. In germline, CDR1 is ENHRY, CDR2 SYGVKD. V trimming: 6 bases; J trimming: 3 bases; junction bases outside the gene matches: 1. The CDR3 sequence: CAISGQGDTEAFL. In nucleotides, the CDR3 is TGTGCCATCAGCGGACAGGGGGACACTGAAGCTTTCTTA.

This clonotype was detected many times. J is TRBJ2-1 and V is TRBV11-2, with TRBD2 matching 10 bases. The CDR3 is made up of 16 amino acids. V lost 7 bases, J lost 4 bases, and 10 bases stayed unmatched. The V gene's germline CDR1 is SGHAT and CDR2 FQNNGV. As DNA, the CDR3 is TGTGCCAGCATCTTTGGCAGCGGGAGGGCTTACAATGAGCAGTTCTTC. It is translated as CASIFGSGRAYNEQFF. Based on the CDR3 plus reference TRBV11-2 and TRBJ2-1, the full variable domain is EAGVAQSPRYKIIEKRQSVAFWCNPISGHATLYWYQQILGQGPKLLIQFQNNGVVDDSQLPKDRFSAERLKGVDSTLKIQPAKLEDSAVYLCASIFGSGRAYNEQFFGPGTRLTVL.

This clonotype has just a few counts. A junction boundary mismatches the germline segment, possibly from a read error. This chain connects TRBV5-1 to TRBJ2-6; no clear D gene. In germline, CDR1 is SGHRS, CDR2 YFSETQ. The CDR3 has 13 residues. The CDR3 reads CASSLAGVNVPTF. CDR3 bases: TGCGCCAGCAGCTTGGCCGGTGTCAACGTCCCGACTTTC.

This clonotype was detected many times. CDR3 in amino acids: CSVGQQNTEAFF. The DNA for the CDR3 is TGCAGCGTTGGACAGCAGAACACTGAAGCTTTCTTT. The rearrangement links TRBV29-1 to TRBJ1-1; D possibly corresponds to TRBD1 (5 bases). The V end was cut by 4 bases, the J end by 1 base, with 7 bases between. Germline V gives CDR1 SQVTM, CDR2 ANQGSEA. The CDR3 runs 12 residues. The full variable domain, completed using reference TRBV29-1 and TRBJ1-1, is SAVISQKPSRDICQRGTSLTIQCQVDSQVTMMFWYRQQPGQSLTLIATANQGSEATYESGFVIDKFPISRPNLTFSTLTVSNMSPEDSSIYLCSVGQQNTEAFFGQGTRLTVV.

Many counts were recorded for this clonotype. The genes are TRBV14 and TRBJ2-1; D not resolved. V lost 0 bases to trimming and J lost 5 bases, with 14 bases between them. Germline CDR1 reads SGHDN; CDR2 reads FVKESK. This CDR3 has 16 residues. In DNA form, the CDR3 reads TGTGCCAGCAGCCAAGAGACGGGCTGGAGAAACAATGAGCAGTTCTTC. This translates into CASSQETGWRNNEQFF. The full variable domain, completed using reference TRBV14 and TRBJ2-1, is EAGVTQFPSHSVIEKGQTVTLRCDPISGHDNLYWYRRVMGKEIKFLLHFVKESKQDESGMPNNRFLAERTGGTYSTLKVQPAELEDSGVYFCASSQETGWRNNEQFFGPGTRLTVL.

There are many counts of this clonotype. The CDR3 DNA reads TGTGCCAGCAGCTTAACGGGGGACAGGGGGACCGGGGAGCTGTTTTTT. Translation: CASSLTGDRGTGELFF. J is TRBJ2-2 and V is TRBV7-3, with 11 bases lining up with TRBD1. The CDR3 sequence is 16 residues long. Per the germline V gene, CDR1 is SGHTA and CDR2 is FQGTGA. V shed 0 bases and J 5 bases; nucleotides not matched to a gene: 2.

V is TRBV9 and J is TRBJ1-1; maybe TRBD1 (6 bases). Germline lookup yields CDR1 SGDLS and CDR2 YYNGEE. The CDR3 contains 15 residues. The V and J ends lost 0 bases and 1 base respectively, with 10 bases between them. The CDR3 nucleotides read TGTGCCAGCAGCGTAGGAGACAGGAGGAACACTGAAGCTTTCTTT. Translating it yields CASSVGDRRNTEAFF.

This clonotype was recorded a few times. The chain combines TRBV5-1 with TRBJ2-5; D may correspond to TRBD1 or TRBD2 (5 bases each). This CDR3 region has 16 residues. V was shortened by 4 bases and J by 3 bases, with 19 bases between the two germline ends. Germline CDR1 and CDR2: SGHRS and YFSETQ. CDR3 loop: CASSAGGRGREETQYF. For the CDR3, the DNA is TGCGCCAGCAGCGCTGGAGGTCGGGGCCGCGAAGAGACCCAGTACTTC.

The sample holds many counts of this clonotype. The V and J genes are TRBV20-1 and TRBJ2-1, with D possibly matching TRBD2 (9 bases). CDR3 size: 19 residues. V was cut by 6 bases and J by 2 bases, with 29 bases left in between. CDR1 DFQATT and CDR2 SNEGSKA come from the germline V gene (reference sequence). In nucleotides, the CDR3 is TGCAGTGCCAGACAGGGGCGTCTAGCGGGAAGGGGCCCCTACAATGAGCAGTTCTTC. Its protein is CSARQGRLAGRGPYNEQFF.

This clonotype was counted at least ten times. This chain connects TRBV20-1 to TRBJ2-7, with D perhaps matching TRBD1 or TRBD2 (6 bases each). Trimming took off 3 bases at V and 6 bases at J, with 12 bases between the two ends. This CDR3 region has 12 residues. Germline CDR1 is DFQATT and CDR2 is SNEGSKA (reference sequence). CDR3 in amino acids: CSASPTGAEQYF. CDR3 nucleotides: TGCAGTGCTAGTCCCACGGGGGCCGAGCAGTACTTC.

Concerning this clonotype itself: A far larger clone is a single base away, which makes a read error likely. V is TRBV6-6 and J is TRBJ2-7; 9 nucleotides agree with TRBD2. Germline V gene lookup returns CDR1 MNHNY and CDR2 SVGAGI (reference sequence). Trimming took 8 bases from V and 7 from J; bases not matched to a gene: 12. The CDR3 is 14 amino acids. The DNA of the CDR3 is TGTGCCAGCGTCCCTAGCGGGAACAGGGATGAGCAGTACTTC. It encodes CASVPSGNRDEQYF.

In its sample, this clonotype was seen many times. This chain joins TRBV7-8 and TRBJ1-3; 9 bases map to TRBD1. The CDR3 consists of 17 residues. V lost 3 bases and J lost 0; bases outside the gene matches: 6. Germline V gene sequence: CDR1 SGHVS, CDR2 FQNEAQ. CDR3 sequence (DNA): TGTGCCAGCAGCTTGGGTACAGGGGGCGGCTCTGGAAACACCATATATTTT. Residues: CASSLGTGGGSGNTIYF.

Concerning this clonotype: This may arise from a read error, as a much more abundant clone is one base away. This chain uses TRBV7-2 with TRBJ2-1, with 7 bases that match TRBD1. This CDR3 spans 15 amino acids. Germline lookup yields CDR1 SGHTA and CDR2 FQGNSA. CDR3 residues: CASSSRGSFNNGQFF. CDR3 coding DNA: TGTGCCAGCAGCTCCAGGGGGTCGTTTAACAATGGGCAGTTCTTC.